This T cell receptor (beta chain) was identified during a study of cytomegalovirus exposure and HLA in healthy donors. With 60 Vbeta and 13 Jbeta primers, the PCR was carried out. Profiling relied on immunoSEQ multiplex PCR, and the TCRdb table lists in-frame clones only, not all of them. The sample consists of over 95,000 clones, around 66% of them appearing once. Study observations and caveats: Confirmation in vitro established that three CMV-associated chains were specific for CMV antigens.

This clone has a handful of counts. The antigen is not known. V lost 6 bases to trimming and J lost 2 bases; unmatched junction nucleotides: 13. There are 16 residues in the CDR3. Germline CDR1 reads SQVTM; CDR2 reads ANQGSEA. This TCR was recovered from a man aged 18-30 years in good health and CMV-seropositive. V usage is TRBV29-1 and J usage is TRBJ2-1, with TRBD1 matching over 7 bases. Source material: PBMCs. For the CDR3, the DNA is TGCAGCGTCCCGAGTCGTAGTCAGGGGGCCTACAATGAGCAGTTCTTC. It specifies CSVPSRSQGAYNEQFF.